This paragraph covers one TCR beta chain sequence. A single record per CDR3 protein comes from TCRdb applying MiXCR to the 5' RACE reads. Of 500,000 to 650,000 distinct CDR3 sequences in the sample, around 17% are singletons; the top ten hold roughly a sixth. Between the trimmed V and J ends, which lost 6 bases and 5 bases, there was a span of 8 bases. The CDR3 consists of 11 residues. Germline V CDR1 and CDR2: MNHEY, SVGAGI. These data belong to a study of T cells after yellow fever vaccination. The V gene is TRBV6-5, the J gene TRBJ2-7; no firm D call. The source of this sequence is a man younger than 35 who received the YFV17D yellow fever vaccine. The sequencing here drew on PBMCs, taken more than 4 days after the first yellow fever vaccination. The CDR3 protein is CASRDRHEQYV. In nucleotides, the CDR3 is TGTGCCAGCAGGGACCGTCACGAGCAGTACGTC.